The 9 T cell receptor beta chains listed next were all sequenced from one sample in a study of beta chain features in type 1 diabetes (dated by TCRdb to the late 2010s). Libraries were built with the immunoSEQ multiplex PCR assay. The High Capacity cDNA Reverse Transcription Kit was used to reverse transcribe all of the isolated RNA, meaning that expressed TCRB transcripts were what got sequenced. TCRdb obtained this table from immuneACCESS and retained in-frame rearrangements with V and J assigned. These tables miss some clones; where compared with another copy, unresolved V genes account for less than half of the shortfall, and the remainder is unexplained. In this sample the table shows roughly 150,000 clones, 8.5% to 14% of which occur a single time. The ten largest account for around 2% of the sample. Sequenced material: central memory CD4+ T cells from blood. The receptors were sampled from a man between 18 and 29 years old in good health.

CDR3 residues: CSVRGGQGSTDTQYF. CDR3 nucleotides: TGCAGCGTCCGGGGAGGGCAGGGTAGCACAGATACGCAGTATTTT. The V call is TRBV29-1, the J call TRBJ2-3; the match to TRBD2 covers 7 bases. Losses at the gene ends were 6 bases for V and 0 bases for J; bases not matched to a gene: 9. Germline V gene data show CDR1 as SQVTM and CDR2 as ANQGSEA. This CDR3 is 15 amino acids long.

Regarding this clone: Other DNA sequences in the sample encode the same CDR3. This chain uses TRBV9 with TRBJ2-1; TRBD1 matches 11 bases. CDR3 length equals 15 residues. V dropped 0 bases and J dropped 7; count of bases not matched to a gene: 3. Germline CDR1 reads SGDLS; CDR2 reads YYNGEE. The DNA of the CDR3 is TGTGCCAGCAGCGTAGAGGGACAGGGGGGAAATGAGCAGTTCTTC. This gives the protein CASSVEGQGGNEQFF.

This clone was observed a handful of times. Other DNA variants within this sample encode the same CDR3. This sequence joins TRBV18 and TRBJ2-1; D not resolved. Germline CDR1 is KGHSH and CDR2 is LQKENI. This CDR3 is built from 11 residues. Trimming pared 2 bases from V and 5 bases from J, leaving 1 base between. CDR3 sequence: CASSPNNEQFF. For the CDR3, the DNA is TGTGCCAGCTCACCAAACAATGAGCAGTTCTTC.

The sample holds a few counts of this clone. V is TRBV30 and J is TRBJ2-1; no clear D gene. Trimming shortened V by 0 bases and J by 12 bases, and 6 bases separated the two germline ends. Germline loops: CDR1 GTSNPN, CDR2 SVGIG (reference sequence). There are 10 residues in the CDR3. The CDR3 protein is CAWSVGAQFF. CDR3 nucleotides: TGTGCCTGGAGTGTGGGTGCGCAGTTCTTC.

This clone showed up just a few times. This chain uses TRBV30 with TRBJ1-1, with D uncertain. Germline V gene lookup returns CDR1 GTSNPN and CDR2 SVGIG (reference sequence). CDR3 length: 13 residues. Between the trimmed V and J ends, which lost 4 bases and 2 bases, there was a span of 11 bases. The chain's CDR3 is CAWTLLVNTEAFF. The DNA of the CDR3 is TGTGCCTGGACATTGTTAGTTAACACTGAAGCTTTCTTT.

This clone came up a few times. CDR3 sequence (DNA): TGTGCCAGCAGTTATACAGGGTCCTACAATGAGCAGTTCTTC. Translating gives CASSYTGSYNEQFF. The V and J genes are TRBV6-1 and TRBJ2-1; perhaps TRBD1 as D (6 bases). The V and J ends lost 5 bases and 1 base respectively, with 9 bases between them. The germline V gene has CDR1 MNHNS and CDR2 SASEGT. The CDR3 is 14 residues long.

This clone has a count of ten or more. This chain joins TRBV4-1 and TRBJ1-2; D remains ambiguous. The CDR3 spans 16 residues. Trimming removed 0 bases from V and 4 bases from J, with 15 bases in between. Germline V gene data show CDR1 as MGHRA and CDR2 as YSYEKL. CDR3 region: CASSQDPRVRSYGYTF. DNA of the CDR3: TGCGCCAGCAGCCAAGATCCTCGGGTCCGTAGCTATGGCTACACCTTC.

This clone was seen only a few times. The gene calls are TRBV7-9 and TRBJ2-1; 9 bases fit TRBD2. V trimming: 2 bases; J trimming: 4 bases; junction bases outside the gene matches: 6. Germline CDR1 is SEHNR and CDR2 is FQNEAQ (reference sequence). CDR3 length: 16 amino acids. The CDR3 DNA reads TGTGCCAGCAGCTTATTCGGCGGGAGGGTTTACAATGAGCAGTTCTTC. It yields the protein CASSLFGGRVYNEQFF.

This clone was seen at least ten times. The chain joins TRBV4-3 to TRBJ2-3; D call uncertain. Germline CDR1 reads LGHNA; CDR2 reads YSLEER. The CDR3 sequence is 15 residues long. Trimming pared 5 bases from V and 0 bases from J, leaving 12 bases between. The CDR3 loop is CASSIVSGSTDTQYF. CDR3 in DNA: TGCGCCAGCAGCATCGTTAGTGGAAGCACAGATACGCAGTATTTT.